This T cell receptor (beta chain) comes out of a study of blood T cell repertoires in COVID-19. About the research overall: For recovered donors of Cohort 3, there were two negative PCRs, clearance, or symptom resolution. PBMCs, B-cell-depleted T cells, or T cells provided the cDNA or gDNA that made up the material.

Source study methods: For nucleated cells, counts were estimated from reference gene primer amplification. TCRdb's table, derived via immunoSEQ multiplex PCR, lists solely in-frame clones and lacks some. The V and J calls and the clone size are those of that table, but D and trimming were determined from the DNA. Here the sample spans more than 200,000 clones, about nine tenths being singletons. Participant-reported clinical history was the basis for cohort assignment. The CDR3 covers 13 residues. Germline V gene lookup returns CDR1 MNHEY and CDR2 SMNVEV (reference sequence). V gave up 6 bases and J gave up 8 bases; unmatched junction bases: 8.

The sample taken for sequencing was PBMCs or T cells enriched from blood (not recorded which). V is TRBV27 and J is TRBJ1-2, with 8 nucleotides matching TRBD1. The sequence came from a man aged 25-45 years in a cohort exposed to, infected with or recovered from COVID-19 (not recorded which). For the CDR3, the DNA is TGTGCCAGCAGGCGGACAGGGAGTAAGGGCTACACCTTC. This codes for CASRRTGSKGYTF.